This TCR beta chain was identified during a study of shared clonotypes between healthy human individuals. An assay was performed, and its level was deep. Here immunoSEQ multiplex PCR was the method, and the copy in TCRdb shows in-frame clones only, minus some. Among roughly 2.5 million clones listed, 90% to 95% were seen once. This TCR was sampled from a man younger than 35 in good health. Sequencing input: naive CD4+ T cells sorted from blood. Subset meaning: CD45RA+ positively selected.

The CDR3 protein is CAARRNTEAFF. In DNA, the CDR3 is TGTGCCGCCCGACGGAACACTGAAGCTTTCTTT. The V gene is TRBV6-1, the J gene TRBJ1-1; D ambiguous. V was shortened by 11 bases and J by 1 base, with 8 bases between the two germline ends. CDR3 size: 11 residues. CDR1 and CDR2 from the germline V gene are MNHNS and SASEGT.